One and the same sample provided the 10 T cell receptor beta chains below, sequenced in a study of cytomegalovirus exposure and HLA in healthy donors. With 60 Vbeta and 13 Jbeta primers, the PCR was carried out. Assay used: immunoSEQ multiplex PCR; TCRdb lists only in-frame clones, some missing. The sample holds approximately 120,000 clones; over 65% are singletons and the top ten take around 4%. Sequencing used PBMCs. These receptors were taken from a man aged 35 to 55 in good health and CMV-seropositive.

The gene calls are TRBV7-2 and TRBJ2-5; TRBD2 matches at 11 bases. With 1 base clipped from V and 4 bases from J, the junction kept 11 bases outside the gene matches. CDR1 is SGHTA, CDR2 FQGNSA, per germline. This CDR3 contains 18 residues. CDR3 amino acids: CASSLEMSLAGGRETQYF. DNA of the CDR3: TGTGCCAGCAGCTTAGAAATGTCCCTAGCGGGAGGAAGAGAGACCCAGTACTTC.

CDR3 nucleotide sequence: TGTGCCAGCAGCACAACAGGAGGGACGGGGAATGAGCAGTTCTTC. Translating it yields CASSTTGGTGNEQFF. The genes are TRBV2 and TRBJ2-1; D possibly corresponds to TRBD2 (6 bases). Trimming took 6 bases from V and 7 from J, leaving 19 bases between them. Germline V gene sequence: CDR1 SNHLY, CDR2 FYNNEI. The CDR3 has 15 residues.

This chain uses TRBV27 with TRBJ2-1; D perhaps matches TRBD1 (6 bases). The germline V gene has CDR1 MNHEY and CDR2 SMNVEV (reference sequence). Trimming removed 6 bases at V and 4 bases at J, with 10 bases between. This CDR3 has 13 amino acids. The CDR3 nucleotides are TGTGCCAGCAGATCGGACAGATACAATGAGCAGTTCTTC. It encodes CASRSDRYNEQFF.

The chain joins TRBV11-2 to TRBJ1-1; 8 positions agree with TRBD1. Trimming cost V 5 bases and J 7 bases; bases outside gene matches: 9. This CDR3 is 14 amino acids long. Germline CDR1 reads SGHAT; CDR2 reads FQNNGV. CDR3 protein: CASSQRTGKVEAFF. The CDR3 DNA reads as TGTGCCAGCAGCCAGCGGACAGGGAAAGTTGAAGCTTTCTTT. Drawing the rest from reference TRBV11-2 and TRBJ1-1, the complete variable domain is EAGVAQSPRYKIIEKRQSVAFWCNPISGHATLYWYQQILGQGPKLLIQFQNNGVVDDSQLPKDRFSAERLKGVDSTLKIQPAKLEDSAVYLCASSQRTGKVEAFFGQGTRLTVV.

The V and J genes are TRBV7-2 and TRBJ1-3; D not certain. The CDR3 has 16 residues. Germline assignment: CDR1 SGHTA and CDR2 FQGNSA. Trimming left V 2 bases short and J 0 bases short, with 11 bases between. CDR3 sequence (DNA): TGTGCCAGCAGCTTATCGGCTCCTAGCTCTGGAAACACCATATATTTT. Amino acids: CASSLSAPSSGNTIYF.

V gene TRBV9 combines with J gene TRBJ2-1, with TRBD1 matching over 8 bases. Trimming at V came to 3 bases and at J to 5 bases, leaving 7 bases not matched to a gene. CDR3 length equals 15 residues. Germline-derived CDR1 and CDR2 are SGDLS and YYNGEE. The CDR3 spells CASSGTGWGNNEQFF. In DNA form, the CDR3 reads TGTGCCAGCAGCGGGACAGGGTGGGGGAACAATGAGCAGTTCTTC.

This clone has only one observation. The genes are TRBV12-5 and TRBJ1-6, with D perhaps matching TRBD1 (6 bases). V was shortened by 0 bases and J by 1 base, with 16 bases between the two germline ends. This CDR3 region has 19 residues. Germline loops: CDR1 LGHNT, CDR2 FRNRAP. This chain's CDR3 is CASGLVRRQESSYNSPLHF. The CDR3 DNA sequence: TGTGCTAGTGGTTTGGTACGGAGACAGGAGTCGTCCTATAATTCACCCCTCCACTTT.

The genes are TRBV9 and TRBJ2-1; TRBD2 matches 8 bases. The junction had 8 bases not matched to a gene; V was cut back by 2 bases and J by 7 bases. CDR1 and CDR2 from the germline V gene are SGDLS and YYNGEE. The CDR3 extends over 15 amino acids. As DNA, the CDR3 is TGTGCCAGCAGCGTTCGGGGGGGGACGGCGAATGAGCAGTTCTTC. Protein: CASSVRGGTANEQFF.

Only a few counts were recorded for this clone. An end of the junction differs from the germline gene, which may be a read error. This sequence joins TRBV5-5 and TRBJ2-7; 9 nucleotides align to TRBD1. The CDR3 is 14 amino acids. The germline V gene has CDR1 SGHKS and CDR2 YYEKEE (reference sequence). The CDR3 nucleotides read TGTGCCAGCAGTACCGGGACAGGGTCCTTCGAGCAGTACTTC. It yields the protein CASSTGTGSFEQYF.

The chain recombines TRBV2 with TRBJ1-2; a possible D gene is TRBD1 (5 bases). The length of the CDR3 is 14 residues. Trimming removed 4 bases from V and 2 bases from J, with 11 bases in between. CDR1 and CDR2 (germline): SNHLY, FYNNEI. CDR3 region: CASSVRGNNYGYTF. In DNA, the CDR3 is TGTGCCAGCAGTGTAAGGGGAAACAACTATGGCTACACCTTC.